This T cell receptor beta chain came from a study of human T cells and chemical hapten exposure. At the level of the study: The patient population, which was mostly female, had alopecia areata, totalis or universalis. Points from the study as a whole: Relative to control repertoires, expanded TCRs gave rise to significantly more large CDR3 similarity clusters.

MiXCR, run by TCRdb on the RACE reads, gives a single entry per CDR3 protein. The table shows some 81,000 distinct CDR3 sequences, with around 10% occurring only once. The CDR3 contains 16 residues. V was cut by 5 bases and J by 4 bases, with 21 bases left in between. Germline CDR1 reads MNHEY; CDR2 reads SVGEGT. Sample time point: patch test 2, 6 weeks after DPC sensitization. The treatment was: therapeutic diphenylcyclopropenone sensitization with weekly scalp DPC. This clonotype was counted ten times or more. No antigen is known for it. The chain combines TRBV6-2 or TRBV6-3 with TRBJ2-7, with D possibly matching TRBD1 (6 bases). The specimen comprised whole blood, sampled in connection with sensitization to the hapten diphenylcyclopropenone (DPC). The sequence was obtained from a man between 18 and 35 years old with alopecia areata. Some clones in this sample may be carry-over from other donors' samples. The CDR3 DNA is TGTGCCAGCAGTATCCCGGGACACTTCTACCTATACGAGCAGTACTTC. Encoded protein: CASSIPGHFYLYEQYF.